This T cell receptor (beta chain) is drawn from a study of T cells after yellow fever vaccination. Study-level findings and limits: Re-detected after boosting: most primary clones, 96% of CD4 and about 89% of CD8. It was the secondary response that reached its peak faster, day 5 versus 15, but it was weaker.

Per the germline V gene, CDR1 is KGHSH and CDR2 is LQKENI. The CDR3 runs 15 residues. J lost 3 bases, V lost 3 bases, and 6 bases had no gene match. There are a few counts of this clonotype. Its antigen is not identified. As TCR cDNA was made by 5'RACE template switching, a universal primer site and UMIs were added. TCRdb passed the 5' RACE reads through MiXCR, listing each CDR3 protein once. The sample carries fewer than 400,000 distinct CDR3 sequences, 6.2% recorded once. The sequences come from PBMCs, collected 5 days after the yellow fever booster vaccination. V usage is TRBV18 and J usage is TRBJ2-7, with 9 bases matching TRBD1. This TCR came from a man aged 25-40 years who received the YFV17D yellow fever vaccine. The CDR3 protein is CASSPGVTGGYEQYF. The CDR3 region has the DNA TGTGCCAGCTCACCGGGAGTGACAGGGGGCTACGAGCAGTACTTC.